One sample yielded the 6 T cell receptor beta chains listed below, sequenced in a study of T-cell memory formation after mild COVID-19. Each CDR3 protein gets one entry after TCRdb re-called the 5' RACE reads with MiXCR. The top ten hold approximately 25% of the sample, which has roughly 300,000 distinct CDR3 sequences, roughly 16% seen once. Sequenced input: PBMCs or a T cell subset sorted from them (not recorded which). The receptors were sampled from a man younger than 30 who had mild COVID-19 (a few samples of this study predate the infection). Cell type and time point are not known.

The chain couples TRBV6-5 to TRBJ1-2, with D unresolved. CDR1 and CDR2 (germline): MNHEY, SVGAGI. Trimming shortened V by 6 bases and J by 2 bases, and 10 bases separated the two germline ends. CDR3 size: 13 residues. For the CDR3, the DNA is TGTGCCAGCAGCTACGTCCCCAACTATGGCTACACCTTC. Translating gives CASSYVPNYGYTF.

The sample holds many counts of this clonotype. This chain uses TRBV6-5 with TRBJ2-2, with TRBD2 matching 7 bases. After removal of 2 bases from V and 5 bases from J, the junction contained 8 bases not matched to a gene. The CDR3 covers 16 residues. Looked up from germline, CDR1 is MNHEY and CDR2 is SVGAGI. CDR3 nucleotides: TGTGCCAGCAGTTACCAGGGACTAAGTCTAACCGGGGAGCTGTTTTTT. It translates to CASSYQGLSLTGELFF.

The gene calls are TRBV12-3 or TRBV12-4 and TRBJ1-5, with 7 bases aligning to TRBD1. Trimming at V came to 7 bases and at J to 7 bases, leaving 7 bases not matched to a gene. The CDR3 length is 13 residues. The CDR3 here is CASTSQGVQPQHF. CDR3 nucleotide sequence: TGTGCCAGCACCTCCCAGGGGGTCCAGCCCCAGCATTTT.

This chain uses TRBV10-3 with TRBJ2-1, with a tentative D call TRBD2 (6 bases). Germline values: CDR1 ENHRY, CDR2 SYGVKD. CDR3 size: 13 residues. Trimming pared 2 bases from V and 6 bases from J, leaving 8 bases between. The CDR3 spells CAISEAGGNEQFF. The CDR3 DNA sequence: TGTGCCATCAGTGAGGCCGGGGGCAATGAGCAGTTCTTC.

The gene calls are TRBV19 and TRBJ2-6; D remains unclear. The germline V gene encodes CDR1 LNHDA and CDR2 SQIVND (reference sequence). Trimming stripped 0 bases from V and 5 bases from J, with 5 bases between. The CDR3 is made up of 14 amino acids. The CDR3 DNA reads as TGTGCCAGTAGTATAGAGATAAGGGCCAACGTCCTGACTTTC. Translating gives CASSIEIRANVLTF.

V usage is TRBV2 and J usage is TRBJ1-2; the D gene is possibly TRBD1 (6 bases). V lost 7 bases and J lost 1, with 16 bases in between. The CDR3 runs to 15 residues. CDR1 SNHLY and CDR2 FYNNEI come from the germline V gene. CDR3 DNA: TGTGCCAGCACTGATACAGGGACCGTTAACTATGGCTACACCTTC. Its translation: CASTDTGTVNYGYTF.